A single T cell receptor beta chain is shown here with its context. This record comes from a study of T cell changes during pregnancy in multiple sclerosis. Assay: immunoSEQ multiplex PCR; the TCRdb copy retains only in-frame clones and omits some. The sample consists of around 38,000 clones, almost 95% of them appearing once. The sample consisted of CD4+ T cells from peripheral blood mononuclear cells, taken in the third trimester of pregnancy. The sequence was obtained from a female donor in good health, enrolled as a control in a pregnancy study.

The CDR3 loop is CASSPQGGVENTEAFF. The CDR3 coding sequence is TGTGCCAGCTCACCCCAGGGAGGGGTTGAGAACACTGAAGCTTTCTTT. This sequence joins TRBV18 and TRBJ1-1; tentative D call: TRBD1 (5 bases). Trimming cost V 3 bases and J 1 base, with 15 bases left between them. The CDR3 totals 16 residues. The germline CDR1 and CDR2 sequences are KGHSH and LQKENI. Variable domain in full (rest from reference TRBV18 and TRBJ1-1): NAGVMQNPRHLVRRRGQEARLRCSPMKGHSHVYWYRQLPEEGLKFMVYLQKENIIDESGMPKERFSAEFPKEGPSILRIQQVVRGDSAAYFCASSPQGGVENTEAFFGQGTRLTVV.